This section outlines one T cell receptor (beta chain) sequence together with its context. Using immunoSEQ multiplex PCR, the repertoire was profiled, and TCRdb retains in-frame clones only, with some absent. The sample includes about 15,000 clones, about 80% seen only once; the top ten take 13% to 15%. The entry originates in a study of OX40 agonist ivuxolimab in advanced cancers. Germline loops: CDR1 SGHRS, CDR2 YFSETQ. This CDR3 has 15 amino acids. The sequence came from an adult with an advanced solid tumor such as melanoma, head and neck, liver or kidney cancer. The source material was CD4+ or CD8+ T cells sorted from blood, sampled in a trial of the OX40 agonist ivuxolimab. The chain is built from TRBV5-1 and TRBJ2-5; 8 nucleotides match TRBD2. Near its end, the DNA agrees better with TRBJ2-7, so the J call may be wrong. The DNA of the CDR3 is TGCGCCAGCAGCCTGTCACCGGGAGGGTTATACGAGCAGTACTTC. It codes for CASSLSPGGLYEQYF.